Following are 18 T cell receptor beta chains from one sample sequenced in a study of shared clonotypes between healthy human individuals. Clones were sequenced by immunoSEQ multiplex PCR, and TCRdb holds only the in-frame ones, with some missing. The sample lists roughly 1,500,000 clones; roughly 98.5% were seen once. Sequenced material: naive CD4+ T cells sorted from blood. As to subset: CD45RA+ positively selected. These receptors all come from a man in his thirties or forties in good health.

The chain is built from TRBV29-1 and TRBJ2-5, with TRBD1 matching over 9 bases. Germline trimming cut 6 bases from V and 5 bases from J; bases unmatched to any gene: 10. Germline CDR1 and CDR2: SQVTM and ANQGSEA. The CDR3 extends over 14 amino acids. The CDR3 DNA sequence: TGCAGCGTGGCGAAATATACAGGGGGCGAGACCCAGTACTTC. Translating gives CSVAKYTGGETQYF. The whole variable domain, remainder taken from reference TRBV29-1 and TRBJ2-5, is SAVISQKPSRDICQRGTSLTIQCQVDSQVTMMFWYRQQPGQSLTLIATANQGSEATYESGFVIDKFPISRPNLTFSTLTVSNMSPEDSSIYLCSVAKYTGGETQYFGPGTRLLVL.

The chain is built from TRBV4-2 and TRBJ2-1, with 8 positions matching TRBD2. With V trimmed by 1 base and J by 6 bases, 8 bases remained unmatched. Germline CDR1 is LGHNA and CDR2 is YNFKEQ. This CDR3 contains 16 residues. CDR3 bases: TGTGCCAGCAGCCAAGGGCAGGGACTAGGGATCAATGAGCAGTTCTTC. As protein: CASSQGQGLGINEQFF.

CDR3 loop: CASTGTGNYEQYF. The DNA of the CDR3 is TGTGCCAGCACCGGGACAGGGAATTACGAGCAGTACTTC. J is TRBJ2-7 and V is TRBV2, with 9 bases lining up with TRBD1. Germline V gene lookup returns CDR1 SNHLY and CDR2 FYNNEI. Trimming at V came to 7 bases and at J to 4 bases, leaving 5 bases not matched to a gene. The CDR3 totals 13 residues. Together with reference TRBV2 and TRBJ2-7, the CDR3 gives the full variable domain: EPEVTQTPSHQVTQMGQEVILRCVPISNHLYFYWYRQILGQKVEFLVSFYNNEISEKSEIFDDQFSVERPDGSNFTLKIRSTKLEDSAMYFCASTGTGNYEQYFGPGTRLTVT.

The gene calls are TRBV7-7 and TRBJ2-5, with 8 bases identical to TRBD2. The CDR3 is 16 residues long. In germline, CDR1 is SSHAT, CDR2 FNYEAQ (reference sequence). The trim removed 1 base at V and 0 bases at J, leaving 4 bases unmatched. The CDR3 is CASSLGVAGNQETQYF. The CDR3 DNA follows: TGTGCCAGCAGCTTAGGGGTAGCGGGAAACCAAGAGACCCAGTACTTC.

This rearrangement joins TRBV11-2 to TRBJ1-1; 12 bases line up with TRBD1. CDR1 and CDR2 (germline): SGHAT, FQNNGV. Germline trimming cut 6 bases from V and 4 bases from J; bases unmatched to any gene: 12. The CDR3 spans 17 residues. This CDR3 reads CASSFSRDRGPGTEAFF. CDR3 nucleotides: TGTGCCAGCAGTTTCAGCAGGGACAGGGGGCCGGGCACTGAAGCTTTCTTT. Full variable domain (rest looked up from reference TRBV11-2 and TRBJ1-1): EAGVAQSPRYKIIEKRQSVAFWCNPISGHATLYWYQQILGQGPKLLIQFQNNGVVDDSQLPKDRFSAERLKGVDSTLKIQPAKLEDSAVYLCASSFSRDRGPGTEAFFGQGTRLTVV.

This chain's CDR3 is CASSIRAGVTNEQFF. The CDR3 coding sequence is TGTGCCAGTAGTATACGGGCGGGAGTGACGAATGAGCAGTTCTTC. The rearrangement joins TRBV19 to TRBJ2-1; TRBD2 aligns across 7 bases. The germline CDR1 and CDR2 sequences are LNHDA and SQIVND (reference sequence). The CDR3 totals 15 residues. The V segment lost 2 bases and the J segment 7 bases; nucleotides outside the gene matches: 8.

The chain recombines TRBV6-5 with TRBJ2-7, with D maybe TRBD2 (5 bases). The length of the CDR3 is 12 residues. Between the trimmed V and J ends, which lost 6 bases and 6 bases, there was a span of 12 bases. CDR1 MNHEY and CDR2 SVGAGI come from the germline V gene. The CDR3 nucleotides are TGTGCCAGCAGGAGCCGGACTGGCGAGCAGTACTTC. Encoded protein: CASRSRTGEQYF.

The chain links TRBV5-1 to TRBJ2-7; the match to TRBD2 covers 10 bases. J lost 3 bases, V lost 0 bases, and 3 bases had no gene match. Germline assignment: CDR1 SGHRS and CDR2 YFSETQ. This CDR3 is built from 15 residues. CDR3 in DNA: TGCGCCAGCAGCTTGGTTTTAGCGGGGGGCTACGAGCAGTACTTC. Amino acids: CASSLVLAGGYEQYF.

The genes are TRBV30 and TRBJ1-1, with D uncertain. The V end lost 8 bases, the J end lost 1 base, and 8 bases lay between the germline ends. In germline, CDR1 is GTSNPN, CDR2 SVGIG (reference sequence). The CDR3 length is 11 residues. The CDR3, as DNA: TGTGCCGGATCAGCGAACACTGAAGCTTTCTTT. Translated: CAGSANTEAFF.

This chain connects TRBV5-1 to TRBJ1-1, with 7 positions matching TRBD1. Trimming cost V 6 bases and J 3 bases; bases outside gene matches: 5. The CDR3 is made up of 13 amino acids. From germline, CDR1 is SGHRS and CDR2 YFSETQ. The DNA of the CDR3 is TGCGCCAGCAACATTGACAGGGACACTGAAGCTTTCTTT. This encodes CASNIDRDTEAFF.

The chain combines TRBV18 with TRBJ1-4; D remains ambiguous. The CDR3 has 15 residues. The ends were cut back, 3 bases at V and 3 bases at J, with 11 bases in the middle. Germline loops: CDR1 KGHSH, CDR2 LQKENI. CDR3 region: CASSPGRVANEKLFF. The CDR3 bases are TGTGCCAGCTCACCCGGCCGAGTTGCTAATGAAAAACTGTTTTTT.

Here the CDR3 reads CASSPNKGTLFTKNIQYF. In DNA form, the CDR3 reads TGTGCCAGCAGCCCCAACAAAGGGACACTCTTTACCAAAAACATTCAGTACTTC. The V call is TRBV14, the J call TRBJ2-4; weak D call: TRBD1 (6 bases). This CDR3 has 18 residues. Trimming removed 4 bases at V and 2 bases at J, with 21 bases between. Germline V gene data show CDR1 as SGHDN and CDR2 as FVKESK.

The chain couples TRBV18 to TRBJ2-7; 8 bases align to TRBD2. CDR3 length: 15 amino acids. J lost 4 bases, V lost 0 bases, and 5 bases had no gene match. In germline, CDR1 is KGHSH, CDR2 LQKENI. The DNA of the CDR3 is TGTGCCAGCTCACCACCGCGGGAGGTAAGGTACGAGCAGTACTTC. This gives the protein CASSPPREVRYEQYF.

J is TRBJ1-2 and V is TRBV10-1; D is perhaps TRBD1 (5 bases). Looked up from germline, CDR1 is WNHNN and CDR2 is SYGVQD (reference sequence). The length of the CDR3 is 16 residues. Between the trimmed V and J ends, which lost 2 bases and 0 bases, there was a span of 13 bases. The CDR3 DNA reads as TGCGCCAGCAGTGAGGTGGGGGAGCCGCCTAACTATGGCTACACCTTC. Protein sequence: CASSEVGEPPNYGYTF.

V and J are TRBV14 and TRBJ2-1; maybe TRBD2 (5 bases). CDR1 and CDR2 from the germline V gene are SGHDN and FVKESK. V was shortened by 7 bases and J by 0 bases, with 22 bases between the two germline ends. This CDR3 is built from 18 residues. CDR3 loop: CASMGVGSPRSSYNEQFF. The CDR3 nucleotides read TGTGCCAGCATGGGAGTTGGCAGCCCAAGGAGCTCCTACAATGAGCAGTTCTTC.

V gene TRBV10-3 combines with J gene TRBJ1-2; D is unclear. This CDR3 has 12 amino acids. The V end was cut by 10 bases, the J end by 0 bases, with 9 bases between. Germline V CDR1 and CDR2: ENHRY, SYGVKD. The DNA for the CDR3 is TGTGCCACGAATTCTCCTAACTATGGCTACACCTTC. It translates to CATNSPNYGYTF.

The chain links TRBV18 to TRBJ2-2; D uncertain. This CDR3 comprises 14 residues. V was clipped by 6 bases and J by 4 bases, with 12 bases between them. CDR1 is KGHSH and CDR2 is LQKENI in the germline V gene. This CDR3 is CASSPSRGTGELFF. CDR3 nucleotide sequence: TGTGCCAGCTCCCCTTCCCGAGGCACCGGGGAGCTGTTTTTT.

The chain uses TRBV18 and TRBJ2-5, with 10 bases lining up with TRBD2. Germline CDR1 reads KGHSH; CDR2 reads LQKENI. V was clipped by 2 bases and J by 2 bases; unmatched bases: 5. The CDR3 sequence is 16 residues long. CDR3 region: CASSPSGTSVQETQYF. The CDR3 DNA is TGTGCCAGCTCACCATCCGGGACTAGCGTACAAGAGACCCAGTACTTC.